This TCR beta chain was identified during a study of T cell clonality in common variable immunodeficiency. Findings and caveats of the study: Fewer TCRbeta clones were shared among CVID subjects than controls. TCRbeta clonality was increased in CVID versus healthy controls.

Control and CVID samples contributed equal amounts of genomic DNA. The method was immunoSEQ multiplex PCR; TCRdb's version includes in-frame clones alone and lacks a portion of them. The sample yields tens of thousands of clones, without any singletons. This clone has just a few counts. What it binds is not known. Input material: peripheral blood mononuclear cells. The clonotype was recovered from a person aged 18 to 75 in good health.

CDR3 bases read: TGCGCCAGCAGCTTGATGGGACAGGGGGCTGTCGAG. Protein product: CASSLMGQGAVE. The full-length CDR3 reads as CASSLMGQGAVEQYF. This chain links TRBV5-1 with TRBJ2-7, with TRBD1 matching 12 bases. The sequenced fragment ends 3 residues before the CDR3 boundary, so the rest is inferred from the germline J gene. Germline-derived CDR1 and CDR2 are SGHRS and YFSETQ. The CDR3 runs to 15 residues. The V gene end was trimmed by 1 base and the J gene end by 6 bases; junction bases not matched to a gene: 5.